These 18 T cell receptor beta chains came from one sample sequenced in a study of cytomegalovirus exposure and HLA in healthy donors. PCR used 60 Vbeta primers and 13 Jbeta primers. Using immunoSEQ multiplex PCR, the repertoire was profiled, and TCRdb retains in-frame clones only, with some absent. Of 150,000 to 250,000 clones detected, less than 85% appear once; the ten largest clones hold over 1.5%. Sequencing was done on a sample of PBMCs. The receptor set was obtained from a girl under 18 in good health and CMV-seropositive.

This clone has more than one count but fewer than ten. The gene calls are TRBV6-1 and TRBJ2-7; D perhaps matches TRBD2 (5 bases). The length of the CDR3 is 13 residues. Between the trimmed V and J ends, which lost 10 bases and 5 bases, there was a span of 18 bases. In germline, CDR1 is MNHNS, CDR2 SASEGT. The CDR3 is CAITTADPDEQYF. The CDR3 DNA reads TGTGCCATCACTACAGCGGACCCCGACGAGCAGTACTTC.

This sequence joins TRBV11-3 and TRBJ2-7; 12 bases line up with TRBD2. The CDR3 extends over 16 amino acids. Per germline, CDR1 SGHNT and CDR2 YENEEA. V was clipped by 3 bases and J by 4 bases; unmatched bases: 7. The CDR3 loop is CASSFGPSGGAYEQYF. The CDR3 nucleotides read TGTGCCAGCAGCTTCGGACCTAGCGGGGGGGCATACGAGCAGTACTTC.

The gene calls are TRBV4-3 and TRBJ2-5, with 11 positions matching TRBD1. This CDR3 has 16 residues. With 0 bases clipped from V and 7 bases from J, the junction kept 7 bases outside the gene matches. CDR1 is LGHNA, CDR2 YSLEER, per germline. The CDR3 DNA reads TGCGCCAGCAGCCAAGAGGGGACAGGGGGTCGAGGGACCCAGTACTTC. It yields the protein CASSQEGTGGRGTQYF.

Points on this clone: Other DNA sequences in this specimen translate into the identical CDR3. The CDR3 sequence is CASSRRGQETQYF. DNA for the CDR3: TGTGCCAGCAGTCGACGGGGGCAAGAGACCCAGTACTTC. This chain connects TRBV5-6 to TRBJ2-5, with D maybe TRBD2 (6 bases). The V gene lost 5 bases and the J gene lost 2 bases, with 10 bases spanning the gap. The CDR3 consists of 13 residues. Germline-derived CDR1 and CDR2 are SGHDT and YYEEEE.

The chain links TRBV13 to TRBJ2-5, with a weak D call TRBD1 (6 bases). Trimming shortened V by 0 bases and J by 1 base, and 15 bases separated the two germline ends. Germline assignment: CDR1 PRHDT and CDR2 FYEKMQ (reference sequence). The CDR3 is made up of 17 amino acids. The CDR3 reads CASSLGQTWTVQETQYF. The DNA for the CDR3 is TGTGCCAGCAGCTTAGGCCAAACCTGGACAGTCCAAGAGACCCAGTACTTC. The full variable domain, rest sourced from reference TRBV13 and TRBJ2-5, is AAGVIQSPRHLIKEKRETATLKCYPIPRHDTVYWYQQGPGQDPQFLISFYEKMQSDKGSIPDRFSAQQFSDYHSELNMSSLELGDSALYFCASSLGQTWTVQETQYFGPGTRLLVL.

J is TRBJ2-1 and V is TRBV6-4; D not certain. The germline V gene has CDR1 MRHNA and CDR2 SNTAGT. The CDR3 length is 11 residues. The germline V and J ends were trimmed by 0 bases and 15 bases, with 9 bases remaining between them. The DNA for the CDR3 is TGTGCCAGCAGTGACTCGTTTCGCAGGTTCTTC. Its translation is CASSDSFRRFF.

The V call is TRBV15, the J call TRBJ1-5; 8 bases align to TRBD1. This CDR3 has 14 residues. The germline V gene encodes CDR1 LNHNV and CDR2 YYDKDF (reference sequence). V dropped 3 bases and J dropped 6; count of bases not matched to a gene: 4. CDR3 loop: CATSSDRGFQPQHF. The CDR3 region has the DNA TGTGCCACCAGCAGTGACAGGGGATTTCAGCCCCAGCATTTT. Supplemented by reference TRBV15 and TRBJ1-5, the full variable domain reads DAMVIQNPRYQVTQFGKPVTLSCSQTLNHNVMYWYQQKSSQAPKLLFHYYDKDFNNEADTPDNFQSRRPNTSFCFLDIRSPGLGDTAMYLCATSSDRGFQPQHFGDGTRLSIL.

This sequence joins TRBV7-2 and TRBJ2-1; 7 bases agree with TRBD1. The V segment lost 3 bases and the J segment 3 bases; nucleotides outside the gene matches: 2. CDR1 is SGHTA, CDR2 FQGNSA, per germline. The CDR3 sequence is 14 residues long. CDR3 protein: CASSFRGRYNEQFF. The CDR3 bases are TGTGCCAGCAGCTTTAGGGGGCGCTACAATGAGCAGTTCTTC. The full variable domain, completed using reference TRBV7-2 and TRBJ2-1, is GAGVSQSPSNKVTEKGKDVELRCDPISGHTALYWYRQSLGQGLEFLIYFQGNSAPDKSGLPSDRFSAERTGGSVSTLTIQRTQQEDSAVYLCASSFRGRYNEQFFGPGTRLTVL.

This chain uses TRBV2 with TRBJ2-1, with 15 bases that match TRBD2. There are 16 residues in the CDR3. The germline V gene encodes CDR1 SNHLY and CDR2 FYNNEI. Losses at the gene ends were 4 bases for V and 7 bases for J; bases not matched to a gene: 5. In nucleotides, the CDR3 is TGTGCCAGCAGTGTCCGGACTAGCGGGGGGGTAAATGAGCAGTTCTTC. Its protein is CASSVRTSGGVNEQFF.

V gene TRBV6-1 combines with J gene TRBJ2-3; maybe TRBD1 (6 bases). CDR1 and CDR2 (germline): MNHNS, SASEGT. The CDR3 loop spans 15 amino acids. Trimming removed 3 bases at V and 0 bases at J, with 10 bases between. The CDR3 nucleotides read TGTGCCAGCAGTGAGCGACAGGCCAGCACAGATACGCAGTATTTT. Its translation is CASSERQASTDTQYF.

The chain couples TRBV7-2 to TRBJ1-1; 8 bases align to TRBD1. Trimming removed 5 bases from V and 5 bases from J; junction bases left unmatched: 10. The length of the CDR3 is 15 residues. Germline loops: CDR1 SGHTA, CDR2 FQGNSA. This CDR3 reads CASSPTGGLWTEAFF. The CDR3 DNA reads TGTGCCAGCAGCCCCACAGGGGGGCTGTGGACTGAAGCTTTCTTT.

V usage is TRBV9 and J usage is TRBJ1-2; tentative D call: TRBD1 (5 bases). The germline CDR1 and CDR2 sequences are SGDLS and YYNGEE. Trimming shortened V by 3 bases and J by 3 bases, and 9 bases separated the two germline ends. There are 13 residues in the CDR3. Here the CDR3 DNA reads TGTGCCAGCAGCGGACAGCGTGACTATGGCTACACCTTC. Its protein is CASSGQRDYGYTF. Together with reference TRBV9 and TRBJ1-2, the CDR3 gives the full variable domain: DSGVTQTPKHLITATGQRVTLRCSPRSGDLSVYWYQQSLDQGLQFLIQYYNGEERAKGNILERFSAQQFPDLHSELNLSSLELGDSALYFCASSGQRDYGYTFGSGTRLTVV.

This chain links TRBV7-2 with TRBJ1-2; the match to TRBD1 covers 9 bases. The CDR3 has 14 residues. CDR1 and CDR2 from the germline V gene are SGHTA and FQGNSA. Trimming cost V 4 bases and J 7 bases; bases outside gene matches: 7. CDR3 nucleotides: TGTGCCAGCAGCTCCGGACAGGGGAACGGTGGCTACACCTTC. Translated, it gives CASSSGQGNGGYTF.

V gene TRBV7-9 combines with J gene TRBJ1-1; unclear D gene. Looked up from germline, CDR1 is SEHNR and CDR2 is FQNEAQ (reference sequence). This CDR3 has 13 amino acids. The V end lost 2 bases, the J end lost 5 bases, and 9 bases lay between the germline ends. The CDR3 DNA follows: TGTGCCAGCAGCTTAACGAGCAGGACTGAAGCTTTCTTT. This sequence encodes CASSLTSRTEAFF.

V usage is TRBV6-5 and J usage is TRBJ1-1; the D gene is possibly TRBD1 (5 bases). This CDR3 has 15 amino acids. The germline V gene has CDR1 MNHEY and CDR2 SVGAGI. Trimming cost V 4 bases and J 1 base, with 13 bases left between them. CDR3 sequence (DNA): TGTGCCAGCAGTTCCGAAGACAGACCGAACACTGAAGCTTTCTTT. It translates to CASSSEDRPNTEAFF.

CDR3 nucleotides: TGTGCCATCAGTGAGTTTGCGCCAGGGGAGAGCAATCAGCCCCAGCATTTT. This gives the protein CAISEFAPGESNQPQHF. The chain uses TRBV10-3 and TRBJ1-5; D perhaps matches TRBD1 (6 bases). The CDR3 loop spans 17 amino acids. Trimming removed 1 base from V and 1 base from J, with 14 bases in between. The germline CDR1 and CDR2 sequences are ENHRY and SYGVKD.

The chain uses TRBV7-2 and TRBJ2-7; TRBD2 matches 8 bases. Germline values: CDR1 SGHTA, CDR2 FQGNSA. This CDR3 spans 14 amino acids. J lost 6 bases, V lost 5 bases, and 9 bases had no gene match. The DNA for the CDR3 is TGTGCCAGCAGCCTTAACGGGGGGGGTTTCGAGCAGTACTTC. This codes for CASSLNGGGFEQYF.

J is TRBJ2-7 and V is TRBV5-4; 10 positions match TRBD1. V lost 4 bases to trimming and J lost 3 bases; unmatched junction nucleotides: 7. In germline, CDR1 is SGHNT, CDR2 YYREEE (reference sequence). There are 15 residues in the CDR3. The CDR3 nucleotides read TGTGCCAGCAGCGGCCCGGGACAGGGGCTCTACGAGCAGTACTTC. Residues: CASSGPGQGLYEQYF.